What follows are 18 T cell receptor beta chains derived from one specimen sequenced in a study of T cell changes during pregnancy in multiple sclerosis. TCRdb's table, derived via immunoSEQ multiplex PCR, lists solely in-frame clones and lacks some. The table includes tens of thousands of clones, around 95% detected once. Here the sequenced sample was CD8+ T cells from peripheral blood mononuclear cells, taken after pregnancy. Every receptor here comes from a female donor with multiple sclerosis, enrolled in a pregnancy study.

The CDR3 loop reads CASSNRGSNQPQHF. The DNA for the CDR3 is TGTGCCAGCAGTAACAGGGGCAGCAATCAGCCCCAGCATTTT. The rearrangement uses TRBV28 and TRBJ1-5; 7 bases map to TRBD1. The CDR3 length is 14 residues. Germline-derived CDR1 and CDR2 are MDHEN and SYDVKM. The ends lost 5 bases at V and 1 base at J; junction bases unmatched: 2.

Regarding this clone: Relative to the germline gene, one junction end is altered; a read error may explain this. The V call is TRBV12-5, the J call TRBJ1-1; TRBD1 is a possible D gene (5 bases). This CDR3 is built from 16 residues. Germline CDR1 is LGHNT and CDR2 is FRNRAP. The CDR3, as DNA: TGTGCTAGTGGTTTGCGGCCCTACAGGCGGAACATTGAAGCTTTCTTT. Translated: CASGLRPYRRNIEAFF.

The gene calls are TRBV6-1 and TRBJ2-2; D is ambiguous. The V gene's germline CDR1 is MNHNS and CDR2 SASEGT. V lost 4 bases, J lost 3 bases, and 9 bases lay in between. The CDR3 has 14 amino acids. The CDR3 DNA is TGTGCCAGCAGTGGACTTTTAGACACCGGGGAGCTGTTTTTT. Translation: CASSGLLDTGELFF.

The chain is built from TRBV7-6 and TRBJ1-4; unclear D gene. Germline V gene lookup returns CDR1 SGHVS and CDR2 FNYEAQ. V lost 3 bases, J lost 3 bases, and 8 bases lay in between. The CDR3 runs to 14 residues. The CDR3 coding sequence is TGTGCCAGCAGCTTTCGCGGATCTAATGAAAAACTGTTTTTT. Residues: CASSFRGSNEKLFF.

This clone was counted only a few times. The chain links TRBV7-9 to TRBJ2-7; D uncertain. Germline values: CDR1 SEHNR, CDR2 FQNEAQ (reference sequence). This CDR3 region has 13 residues. V was cut by 6 bases and J by 0 bases, with 9 bases left in between. CDR3 residues: CASRDSSSYEQYF. CDR3 sequence (DNA): TGTGCCAGCAGAGATTCGAGCTCCTACGAGCAGTACTTC.

This chain joins TRBV9 and TRBJ2-7; 9 positions agree with TRBD2. After removal of 1 base from V and 4 bases from J, the junction contained 18 bases not matched to a gene. CDR3 length: 19 amino acids. Germline values: CDR1 SGDLS, CDR2 YYNGEE. CDR3 in amino acids: CASSVSSQTDSGGKYEQYF. CDR3 coding DNA: TGTGCCAGCAGCGTAAGTTCCCAAACTGATAGCGGGGGTAAATACGAGCAGTACTTC. The variable domain in full, completed from reference TRBV9 and TRBJ2-7, reads DSGVTQTPKHLITATGQRVTLRCSPRSGDLSVYWYQQSLDQGLQFLIQYYNGEERAKGNILERFSAQQFPDLHSELNLSSLELGDSALYFCASSVSSQTDSGGKYEQYFGPGTRLTVT.

CDR3: CASSLFGGEEKLFF. The CDR3 DNA sequence: TGTGCCAGCAGCCTCTTCGGGGGAGAGGAAAAACTGTTTTTT. V gene TRBV5-4 combines with J gene TRBJ1-4, with a weak D call TRBD1 (5 bases). This CDR3 region has 14 residues. V lost 4 bases, J lost 8 bases, and 15 bases lay in between. Per germline, CDR1 SGHNT and CDR2 YYREEE (reference sequence).

The V and J genes are TRBV6-4 and TRBJ2-1; the D gene is possibly TRBD2 (5 bases). The V gene's germline CDR1 is MRHNA and CDR2 SNTAGT. V gave up 4 bases and J gave up 5 bases, with 12 bases separating them. The CDR3 has 14 amino acids. CDR3 sequence reads: CASSGLEGDNEQFF. CDR3 bases: TGTGCCAGCAGTGGGCTAGAGGGTGACAATGAGCAGTTCTTC.

This clone was observed a single time. The CDR3 sequence: CASTSSGGASYNEQFF. CDR3 DNA sequence: TGCGCCAGCACGTCTAGCGGGGGGGCGTCCTACAATGAGCAGTTCTTC. The rearrangement joins TRBV4-1 to TRBJ2-1; 12 bases align to TRBD2. CDR3 size: 16 residues. Germline trimming cut 7 bases from V and 1 base from J; bases unmatched to any gene: 5. The germline V gene has CDR1 MGHRA and CDR2 YSYEKL.

This rearrangement joins TRBV7-8 to TRBJ1-1; TRBD1 agrees at 7 bases. The CDR3 consists of 18 residues. The germline gives CDR1 SGHVS, CDR2 FQNEAQ. The V segment lost 3 bases and the J segment 10 bases; nucleotides outside the gene matches: 23. The CDR3 protein is CASSLVGGAEVIGSGAFF. The CDR3 DNA reads TGTGCCAGCAGCTTGGTAGGGGGCGCAGAAGTTATCGGATCGGGAGCTTTCTTT.

The chain couples TRBV7-8 to TRBJ2-2, with D possibly being TRBD1 (6 bases). The CDR3 has 16 residues. V lost 4 bases and J lost 1, with 13 bases in between. Germline CDR1 and CDR2: SGHVS and FQNEAQ. CDR3 in amino acids: CASSSDRDKNTGELFF. The CDR3 DNA reads TGTGCCAGCAGCTCGGATCGGGACAAGAACACCGGGGAGCTGTTTTTT.

The chain has TRBV4-2 and TRBJ1-3; 12 bases agree with TRBD1. V gave up 4 bases and J gave up 2 bases; unmatched junction bases: 3. Germline V gene data show CDR1 as LGHNA and CDR2 as YNFKEQ. The CDR3 runs 16 residues. For the CDR3, the DNA is TGTGCCAGCAGCCGTGGGGACAGGGGGCCTGGAAACACCATATATTTT. This sequence encodes CASSRGDRGPGNTIYF.

V gene TRBV6-5 combines with J gene TRBJ2-7, with D perhaps TRBD1 (5 bases). The germline gives CDR1 MNHEY, CDR2 SVGAGI. This CDR3 has 14 residues. Trimming shortened V by 7 bases and J by 2 bases, and 15 bases separated the two germline ends. The chain's CDR3 is CASTPRPGTYEQYF. CDR3 nucleotide sequence: TGTGCCAGCACTCCCCGGCCAGGGACCTACGAGCAGTACTTC.

The chain recombines TRBV5-8 with TRBJ2-3; 8 bases align to TRBD1. The CDR3 loop spans 18 amino acids. With V trimmed by 0 bases and J by 2 bases, 11 bases remained unmatched. The germline gives CDR1 SGHTS, CDR2 YDEGEE. CDR3 region: CASSLGSLGTGPTDTQYF. CDR3 DNA sequence: TGTGCCAGCAGCTTGGGTTCCCTAGGGACAGGCCCCACAGATACGCAGTATTTT.

V is TRBV4-1 and J is TRBJ2-2, with D perhaps TRBD2 (6 bases). From germline, CDR1 is MGHRA and CDR2 YSYEKL. Trimming removed 3 bases from V and 2 bases from J, with 13 bases in between. There are 16 residues in the CDR3. The CDR3 spells CASSQGPGLNTGELFF. The DNA for the CDR3 is TGCGCCAGCAGCCAGGGACCGGGACTTAACACCGGGGAGCTGTTTTTT.

The chain carries TRBV27 and TRBJ2-5; 11 nucleotides agree with TRBD2. Germline V gene lookup returns CDR1 MNHEY and CDR2 SMNVEV (reference sequence). The CDR3 is 16 residues long. The trim removed 5 bases at V and 13 bases at J, leaving 18 bases unmatched. The CDR3 DNA reads TGTGCCAGCAGTCAAAAGGGACTAGCGGTTCAAGAGACCGGGTACTTC. It codes for CASSQKGLAVQETGYF.

The chain uses TRBV4-2 and TRBJ2-5, with 12 bases aligning to TRBD2. J was trimmed by 9 bases and V by 0 bases; bases with no gene match: 14. The CDR3 is 18 residues long. Germline loops: CDR1 LGHNA, CDR2 YNFKEQ. This CDR3 is CASSQDPPLAGGREPQYF. CDR3 in DNA: TGTGCCAGCAGCCAAGATCCCCCCCTAGCGGGGGGGCGGGAGCCCCAGTACTTC.

V gene TRBV14 combines with J gene TRBJ2-7, with 7 bases lining up with TRBD1. This CDR3 has 15 residues. The ends lost 5 bases at V and 0 bases at J; junction bases unmatched: 7. From germline, CDR1 is SGHDN and CDR2 FVKESK. The CDR3 reads CASSLRQGSSYEQYF. The DNA of the CDR3 is TGTGCCAGCAGCTTGCGACAGGGTAGCTCCTACGAGCAGTACTTC.